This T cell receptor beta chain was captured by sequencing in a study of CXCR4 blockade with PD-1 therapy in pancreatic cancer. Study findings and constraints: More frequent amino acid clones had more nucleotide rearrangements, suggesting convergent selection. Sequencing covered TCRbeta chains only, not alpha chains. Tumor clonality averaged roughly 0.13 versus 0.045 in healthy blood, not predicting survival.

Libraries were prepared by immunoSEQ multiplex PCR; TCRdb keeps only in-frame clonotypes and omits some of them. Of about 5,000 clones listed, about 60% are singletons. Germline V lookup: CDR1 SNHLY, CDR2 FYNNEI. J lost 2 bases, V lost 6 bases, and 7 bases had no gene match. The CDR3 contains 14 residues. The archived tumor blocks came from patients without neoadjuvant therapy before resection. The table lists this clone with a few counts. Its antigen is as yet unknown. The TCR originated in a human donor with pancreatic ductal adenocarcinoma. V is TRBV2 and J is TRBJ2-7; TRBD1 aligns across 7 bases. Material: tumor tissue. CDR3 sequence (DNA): TGTGCCAGCAGGGTGGGACAGAGGACCTACGAGCAGTACTTC. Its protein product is CASRVGQRTYEQYF.